Each of the 14 T cell receptor beta chains below was sequenced from the same sample in a study of blood T cells in healthy people across ages. Primers used in a second PCR of roughly 6 to 12 cycles were a sample-barcoded 5' primer and a J-beta primer mix. TCRdb re-called the 5' RACE reads with MiXCR, one entry per CDR3 protein. The sample has about 620,000 distinct CDR3 sequences; under 25% are singletons. The specimen sequenced was blood. These receptors were taken from a man in his 70s in good health.

This CDR3 reads CASSPVGQIAYEQYF. The CDR3 nucleotides read TGTGCCAGCTCACCAGTTGGACAGATCGCCTACGAGCAGTACTTC. The genes are TRBV18 and TRBJ2-5, with D possibly TRBD1 on 6 matching bases. TRBJ2-7 matches the DNA end more closely, so the J call is doubtful. The CDR3 consists of 15 residues. Germline CDR1 KGHSH, CDR2 LQKENI.

J is TRBJ2-1 and V is TRBV6-2 or TRBV6-3; 10 positions match TRBD1. This CDR3 has 15 amino acids. From germline, CDR1 is MNHEY and CDR2 SVGEGT. J was trimmed by 8 bases and V by 2 bases; bases with no gene match: 6. Here the CDR3 DNA reads TGTGCCAGCAGTTACCCCGGGACAGGGGATCATGAGCAGTTCTTC. Its protein product is CASSYPGTGDHEQFF.

A few counts support this clonotype. This chain uses TRBV2 with TRBJ2-1; 16 bases line up with TRBD2. Germline trimming cut 6 bases from V and 6 bases from J; bases unmatched to any gene: 5. The CDR3 totals 16 residues. Germline V CDR1 and CDR2: SNHLY, FYNNEI. For the CDR3, the DNA is TGTGCCAGCAGGCCGGGACTAGCGGGAGGGATCAATGAGCAGTTCTTC. This encodes CASRPGLAGGINEQFF.

In regard to this clonotype: A much larger clone differs from this one at a single base, so this may be a read error. The chain is built from TRBV6-6 and TRBJ2-5, with unresolved D. Germline V gives CDR1 MNHNY, CDR2 SVGAGI (reference sequence). The CDR3 has 15 amino acids. The V end lost 6 bases, the J end lost 0 bases, and 14 bases lay between the germline ends. The CDR3 spells CASSSRHGYQETQYF. The CDR3, as DNA: TGTGCCAGCAGCAGTCGGCATGGGTACCAAGAGACCCAGTACTTC.

V usage is TRBV5-6 and J usage is TRBJ1-1, with 8 bases identical to TRBD1. The CDR3 totals 14 residues. Germline values: CDR1 SGHDT, CDR2 YYEEEE. V shed 4 bases, J shed 4 bases, and the junction held 6 bases outside the gene matches. CDR3 loop: CASSPTGASTEAFF. CDR3 DNA: TGTGCCAGCAGCCCGACAGGGGCGAGCACTGAAGCTTTCTTT.

This clonotype was seen more than once but under ten times. This chain uses TRBV5-1 with TRBJ2-2; perhaps TRBD2 as D (5 bases). Germline V lookup: CDR1 SGHRS, CDR2 YFSETQ. V was shortened by 4 bases and J by 4 bases, with 11 bases between the two germline ends. The CDR3 is 14 amino acids. The CDR3 reads CASSLDSTTGELFF. The CDR3 nucleotides are TGCGCCAGCAGCCTGGACTCGACCACCGGGGAGCTGTTTTTT.

The CDR3 region is CASSLFTPGNEQFF. CDR3 DNA: TGCGCCAGCAGCTTGTTTACCCCCGGCAATGAGCAGTTCTTC. This chain uses TRBV5-1 with TRBJ2-1, with D unclear. Germline V gene data show CDR1 as SGHRS and CDR2 as YFSETQ. V gave up 1 base and J gave up 6 bases, with 11 bases separating them. This CDR3 has 14 amino acids. The whole variable domain, filled in from reference TRBV5-1 and TRBJ2-1, reads KAGVTQTPRYLIKTRGQQVTLSCSPISGHRSVSWYQQTPGQGLQFLFEYFSETQRNKGNFPGRFSGRQFSNSRSEMNVSTLELGDSALYLCASSLFTPGNEQFFGPGTRLTVL.

The genes are TRBV7-9 and TRBJ2-5; D gene uncertain. V lost 2 bases and J 3 bases, leaving 10 bases between the germline ends. Germline CDR1 is SEHNR and CDR2 is FQNEAQ (reference sequence). The CDR3 is 14 residues long. CDR3 nucleotide sequence: TGTGCCAGCAGCTTATTCGGCCCCAAAGAGACCCAGTACTTC. This gives the protein CASSLFGPKETQYF.

This clonotype was detected a few times. The V gene is TRBV7-2, the J gene TRBJ2-7; maybe TRBD1 (6 bases). The germline V gene encodes CDR1 SGHTA and CDR2 FQGNSA. V lost 2 bases and J 7 bases, leaving 18 bases between the germline ends. The CDR3 is 15 residues long. CDR3 bases: TGTGCCAGCAGCTTACGACAGGTATCCTCTGGGGAGCAGTACTTC. This translates into CASSLRQVSSGEQYF.

V and J are TRBV7-2 and TRBJ2-1; no firm D call. Germline V gene lookup returns CDR1 SGHTA and CDR2 FQGNSA. The V gene lost 5 bases and the J gene lost 0 bases, with 14 bases spanning the gap. The CDR3 is 16 amino acids. As DNA, the CDR3 is TGTGCCAGCAGCCTAAGCTGGGAAAGCTCCTACAATGAGCAGTTCTTC. Its translation is CASSLSWESSYNEQFF.

In DNA form, the CDR3 reads TGTGCCAGCAGCTTAACTGCGGGAGACCAGACCCAGTACTTC. Translated: CASSLTAGDQTQYF. J is TRBJ2-5 and V is TRBV13; 7 bases agree with TRBD2. Germline-derived CDR1 and CDR2 are PRHDT and FYEKMQ (reference sequence). V shed 2 bases, J shed 6 bases, and the junction held 6 bases outside the gene matches. The CDR3 extends over 14 amino acids.

This clonotype was found a few times. V and J are TRBV9 and TRBJ2-2; D is unresolved. Germline V gene sequence: CDR1 SGDLS, CDR2 YYNGEE. V shed 3 bases and J shed 0 bases, with 6 bases lying between them. The CDR3 totals 14 residues. In DNA form, the CDR3 reads TGTGCCAGCAGCGAGGGCCCGAACACCGGGGAGCTGTTTTTT. It encodes CASSEGPNTGELFF.

The chain combines TRBV25-1 with TRBJ2-1, with 7 bases matching TRBD1. The J segment lost 1 base and the V segment lost 8 bases, leaving 8 bases of the junction unmatched. CDR1 MGHDK and CDR2 SYGVNS come from the germline V gene. This CDR3 is built from 15 residues. CDR3 region: CASANDRVSYNEQFF. The CDR3 DNA reads as TGTGCCAGCGCAAATGACAGGGTGTCCTACAATGAGCAGTTCTTC. Looking up the rest from reference TRBV25-1 and TRBJ2-1 gives the full variable domain: EADIYQTPRYLVIGTGKKITLECSQTMGHDKMYWYQQDPGMELHLIHYSYGVNSTEKGDLSSESTVSRIRTEHFPLTLESARPSHTSQYLCASANDRVSYNEQFFGPGTRLTVL.

The chain has TRBV11-2 and TRBJ2-3; the D is unclear. Germline loops: CDR1 SGHAT, CDR2 FQNNGV. V dropped 1 base and J dropped 0 bases, with 8 bases sitting between them. The CDR3 covers 15 residues. The CDR3 is CASSLGLVSTDTQYF. In DNA, the CDR3 is TGTGCCAGCAGCTTAGGACTCGTTAGCACAGATACGCAGTATTTT.